One and the same sample provided the 25 T cell receptor beta chains below, sequenced in a study of Ad26.COV2.S vaccination and SARS-CoV-2 variants. Treatment here: roughly 18 received Ad26.COV2.S at low or high dose, single or two shots; several received placebo; per-sample allocation not given. Collection of samples fell on day 63 after the first vaccine or placebo injection. Method: immunoSEQ multiplex PCR; TCRdb's copy keeps in-frame clones and lacks some. The table shows approximately 450,000 clones, with 75% to 95% occurring only once. The sample consisted of peripheral blood, taken in a trial of Ad26.COV2.S vaccine versus placebo. These receptors all come from a person between 18 and 65 years old who received the Ad26.COV2.S COVID-19 vaccine or a placebo.

The V and J genes are TRBV5-1 and TRBJ2-3; TRBD1 matches at 9 bases. V lost 4 bases to trimming and J lost 6 bases; unmatched junction nucleotides: 6. Looked up from germline, CDR1 is SGHRS and CDR2 is YFSETQ. This CDR3 has 14 amino acids. CDR3 nucleotide sequence: TGCGCCAGCAGCGCCGGACAGGGGTTGGATACGCAGTATTTT. It yields the protein CASSAGQGLDTQYF.

This chain connects TRBV2 to TRBJ2-1; no reliable D call. CDR1 is SNHLY, CDR2 FYNNEI, per germline. This CDR3 region has 15 residues. Between the trimmed V and J ends, which lost 8 bases and 4 bases, there was a span of 18 bases. In DNA form, the CDR3 reads TGTGCCAGCCAAGCTCTCCCGCCTGGGTACAATGAGCAGTTCTTC. Amino acids: CASQALPPGYNEQFF. The complete variable domain, with remaining parts taken from reference TRBV2 and TRBJ2-1, reads EPEVTQTPSHQVTQMGQEVILRCVPISNHLYFYWYRQILGQKVEFLVSFYNNEISEKSEIFDDQFSVERPDGSNFTLKIRSTKLEDSAMYFCASQALPPGYNEQFFGPGTRLTVL.

The gene calls are TRBV12-5 and TRBJ2-7; 7 bases match TRBD1. Per the germline V gene, CDR1 is LGHNT and CDR2 is FRNRAP. V lost 1 base and J lost 7; bases outside the gene matches: 10. This CDR3 is 15 amino acids long. The CDR3 sequence: CASGLALRTGREQYF. CDR3 sequence (DNA): TGTGCTAGTGGTTTGGCCCTCAGGACAGGCCGGGAGCAGTACTTC.

This clone was seen only once. The CDR3 protein is CASRKGEWTAYGYTF. CDR3 bases: TGTGCCAGCAGGAAGGGAGAGTGGACGGCCTATGGCTACACCTTC. The chain links TRBV7-2 to TRBJ1-2; D is unclear. Looked up from germline, CDR1 is SGHTA and CDR2 is FQGNSA. The length of the CDR3 is 15 residues. V lost 6 bases and J lost 4, with 18 bases in between. The full variable domain, completed using reference TRBV7-2 and TRBJ1-2, is GAGVSQSPSNKVTEKGKDVELRCDPISGHTALYWYRQSLGQGLEFLIYFQGNSAPDKSGLPSDRFSAERTGGSVSTLTIQRTQQEDSAVYLCASRKGEWTAYGYTFGSGTRLTVV.

This CDR3 is CASSLVGQGYEQYF. Here the CDR3 DNA reads TGTGCCAGCAGCTTAGTGGGACAGGGCTACGAGCAGTACTTC. The chain carries TRBV9 and TRBJ2-7, with 9 bases identical to TRBD1. Per the germline V gene, CDR1 is SGDLS and CDR2 is YYNGEE. J gave up 3 bases and V 4 bases, and 5 bases lay outside the gene matches. The CDR3 has 14 residues.

This sequence joins TRBV28 and TRBJ1-1, with a tentative D call TRBD1 (6 bases). The CDR3 runs 14 residues. Looked up from germline, CDR1 is MDHEN and CDR2 is SYDVKM. The V end lost 1 base, the J end lost 8 bases, and 14 bases lay between the germline ends. The DNA for the CDR3 is TGTGCCAGCAGTTTATTGGGGGGGCGCCGAGAAGCTTTCTTT. Amino acid sequence: CASSLLGGRREAFF.

This clone was counted once. CDR3 amino acids: CASSLWGANVLTF. In DNA form, the CDR3 reads TGTGCCAGCAGTCTGTGGGGGGCCAACGTCCTGACTTTC. The chain has TRBV25-1 and TRBJ2-6, with no clear D. V was cut by 5 bases and J by 4 bases, with 6 bases left in between. The CDR3 runs to 13 residues. The germline CDR1 and CDR2 sequences are MGHDK and SYGVNS.

The chain combines TRBV10-3 with TRBJ2-1; D may be TRBD1 (5 bases). This CDR3 spans 15 amino acids. Trimming removed 3 bases from V and 4 bases from J, with 13 bases in between. CDR1 ENHRY and CDR2 SYGVKD come from the germline V gene. CDR3 sequence reads: CAISEHQGIYNEQFF. The CDR3 region has the DNA TGTGCCATCAGTGAACACCAGGGTATATACAATGAGCAGTTCTTC.

J is TRBJ2-7 and V is TRBV7-6, with 10 bases matching TRBD1. The CDR3 covers 14 residues. Germline values: CDR1 SGHVS, CDR2 FNYEAQ. Trimming took 10 bases from V and 6 from J; bases not matched to a gene: 12. CDR3 residues: CATTSGTGDVEQYF. As DNA, the CDR3 is TGTGCCACTACGTCCGGGACAGGGGACGTCGAGCAGTACTTC.

Written as DNA, the CDR3 is TGTGCCAGCAGCCCTGGGACGGCGGTAGGGGGGGAGCAGTTCTTC. Its protein is CASSPGTAVGGEQFF. V usage is TRBV5-5 and J usage is TRBJ2-1, with D perhaps TRBD1 or TRBD2 (6 bases each). This CDR3 region has 15 residues. Germline CDR1 and CDR2: SGHKS and YYEKEE (reference sequence). V was cut by 4 bases and J by 10 bases, with 21 bases left in between.

The genes are TRBV27 and TRBJ2-7; 10 nucleotides agree with TRBD1. V dropped 2 bases and J dropped 3; count of bases not matched to a gene: 16. The CDR3 totals 19 residues. CDR1 and CDR2 from the germline V gene are MNHEY and SMNVEV (reference sequence). CDR3 sequence: CASSLGDRGSLGNGYEQYF. The CDR3 DNA reads TGTGCCAGCAGTTTAGGGGACAGGGGATCCCTGGGGAATGGCTACGAGCAGTACTTC.

The CDR3 region has the DNA TGTGCCAGCAGCTACTCCGGGACAGGAAGCCCCTATGGCTACACCTTC. Its translation: CASSYSGTGSPYGYTF. The rearrangement uses TRBV7-9 and TRBJ1-2, with 8 bases that match TRBD1. CDR1 is SEHNR and CDR2 is FQNEAQ in the germline V gene (reference sequence). Losses at the gene ends were 4 bases for V and 4 bases for J; bases not matched to a gene: 11. This CDR3 has 16 amino acids.

The rearrangement joins TRBV30 to TRBJ2-1, with 13 bases lining up with TRBD2. The ends lost 4 bases at V and 4 bases at J; junction bases unmatched: 13. The germline CDR1 and CDR2 sequences are GTSNPN and SVGIG (reference sequence). The CDR3 extends over 18 amino acids. The CDR3, as DNA: TGTGCCTGGATTCATCTGAAGGGGACTAGCGGGATTTACAATGAGCAGTTCTTC. It encodes CAWIHLKGTSGIYNEQFF.

V and J are TRBV6-2 or TRBV6-3 and TRBJ2-1; a weak D match, TRBD2 (6 bases). CDR1 and CDR2 (germline): MNHEY, SVGEGT. CDR3 length: 12 amino acids. The V and J ends lost 5 bases and 5 bases respectively, with 7 bases between them. This CDR3 is CASSRLDNEQFF. The CDR3 nucleotides read TGTGCCAGCAGTAGACTAGACAATGAGCAGTTCTTC.

This chain connects TRBV5-5 to TRBJ2-7; 13 bases agree with TRBD2. CDR1 and CDR2 (germline): SGHKS, YYEKEE (reference sequence). The V and J ends lost 8 bases and 5 bases, in that order; junction bases with no gene match: 13. There are 16 residues in the CDR3. The CDR3 DNA reads TGTGCCAGTACGGGACTAGCGGGATTCTTAGGTGACGAGCAGTACTTC. This encodes CASTGLAGFLGDEQYF.

The sample holds one count of this clone. This sequence joins TRBV10-1 and TRBJ2-7; D remains unclear. Germline V gives CDR1 WNHNN, CDR2 SYGVQD (reference sequence). Trimming left V 0 bases short and J 7 bases short, with 19 bases between. CDR3 length equals 16 residues. The DNA for the CDR3 is TGCGCCAGCAGTGAGTCGGTGATGGCTCCCCTAGGGGAGCAGTACTTC. Its protein product is CASSESVMAPLGEQYF.

The V and J genes are TRBV7-9 and TRBJ1-6; weak D call: TRBD1 (6 bases). CDR3 length: 17 amino acids. Germline V lookup: CDR1 SEHNR, CDR2 FQNEAQ (reference sequence). Trimming took 1 base from V and 0 from J, leaving 10 bases between them. In nucleotides, the CDR3 is TGTGCCAGCAGCTTAGGAGACAGGAACTCCTATAATTCACCCCTCCACTTT. It codes for CASSLGDRNSYNSPLHF.

The J gene is TRBJ2-7, the V gene TRBV7-2, with 9 bases matching TRBD2. Germline V gene data show CDR1 as SGHTA and CDR2 as FQGNSA. J lost 4 bases, V lost 5 bases, and 21 bases had no gene match. The CDR3 sequence is 19 residues long. The CDR3 sequence: CASSISRALGGLAVYEQYF. The CDR3 DNA reads as TGTGCCAGCAGCATTAGCAGGGCTCTAGGGGGACTAGCTGTTTACGAGCAGTACTTC.

This clone was detected once. V is TRBV3-1 (or the pseudogene TRBV3-2) and J is TRBJ2-5; D is possibly TRBD1 (6 bases). The germline V gene has CDR1 LGHDT and CDR2 YNNKEL (reference sequence). The CDR3 consists of 15 residues. V lost 4 bases to trimming and J lost 2 bases, with 14 bases between them. The CDR3 sequence: CASSRGPGTQETQYF. DNA of the CDR3: TGTGCCAGCAGCCGTGGCCCCGGGACACAAGAGACCCAGTACTTC.

The chain employs TRBV19 and TRBJ1-1, with 9 bases identical to TRBD1. The germline V gene has CDR1 LNHDA and CDR2 SQIVND (reference sequence). The CDR3 loop spans 16 amino acids. Trimming cost V 6 bases and J 7 bases; bases outside gene matches: 15. The CDR3 coding sequence is TGTGCCAGTAGGGTACAAAGGACAGGGGCCGACGGTGAAGCTTTCTTT. It codes for CASRVQRTGADGEAFF.

The rearrangement joins TRBV28 to TRBJ1-3, with TRBD1 matching 9 bases. The germline V gene has CDR1 MDHEN and CDR2 SYDVKM. The CDR3 is 15 residues long. J lost 4 bases, V lost 5 bases, and 6 bases had no gene match. CDR3 in DNA: TGTGCCAGCAGTCTTTCTGGGACAGGGGGAAACACCATATATTTT. Translating gives CASSLSGTGGNTIYF. The full variable domain, rest sourced from reference TRBV28 and TRBJ1-3, is DVKVTQSSRYLVKRTGEKVFLECVQDMDHENMFWYRQDPGLGLRLIYFSYDVKMKEKGDIPEGYSVSREKKERFSLILESASTNQTSMYLCASSLSGTGGNTIYFGEGSWLTVV.

The chain employs TRBV19 and TRBJ1-3; 10 bases are shared with TRBD1. Unmatched junction bases numbered 7, after V lost 1 base and J lost 4 bases. CDR1 LNHDA and CDR2 SQIVND come from the germline V gene (reference sequence). The CDR3 has 17 amino acids. The CDR3 sequence is CASSIGRQGASGNTIYF. The CDR3 bases are TGTGCCAGTAGTATAGGGAGACAGGGGGCATCCGGAAACACCATATATTTT.

This chain links TRBV21-1 with TRBJ2-1. TRBV21-1 is labeled a pseudogene. This CDR3 region has 14 residues. CDR3 sequence (DNA): TGTGCCAGCAGCAAAGATAATTACCACAATGAGCAGTTCTTC. Encoded protein: CASSKDNYHNEQFF.

The chain is built from TRBV2 and TRBJ1-2; TRBD1 matches 8 bases. Trimming took 5 bases from V and 6 from J; bases not matched to a gene: 5. Germline CDR1 reads SNHLY; CDR2 reads FYNNEI. The CDR3 extends over 13 amino acids. The CDR3, as DNA: TGTGCCAGCAGTAAAGACAGGGGTGATGGCTACACCTTC. Translation: CASSKDRGDGYTF.

The J gene is TRBJ2-7, the V gene TRBV7-9; D gene unclear. Germline V gene sequence: CDR1 SEHNR, CDR2 FQNEAQ (reference sequence). Between the trimmed V and J ends, which lost 5 bases and 2 bases, there was a span of 7 bases. The CDR3 totals 12 residues. The CDR3 coding sequence is TGTGCCAGCAGCACCGGACCCTACGAGCAGTACTTC. Its translation is CASSTGPYEQYF.